This TCR beta chain came from a study of blood T cell repertoires in COVID-19. As for the study in general: Samples came from the United States, Italy and Spain, spanning acute and convalescent COVID-19. PBMCs, B-cell-depleted T cells, or T cells provided the cDNA or gDNA that made up the material.

The CDR3 is made up of 15 amino acids. Germline values: CDR1 LGHNA, CDR2 YNFKEQ. The trim removed 4 bases at V and 3 bases at J, leaving 9 bases unmatched. Measured with immunoSEQ multiplex PCR; TCRdb has only the in-frame clones, and not every one. The table includes about 210,000 clones, around 80% detected once. Sequences were obtained from peripheral blood. V and J are TRBV4-2 and TRBJ2-7, with 7 bases aligning to TRBD2. The receptor was derived from a woman aged 40 to 49 with acute or convalescent COVID-19. The CDR3 sequence: CASSPRRSGNYEQYF. Written as DNA, the CDR3 is TGTGCCAGCAGCCCCCGACGGAGCGGGAACTACGAGCAGTACTTC.